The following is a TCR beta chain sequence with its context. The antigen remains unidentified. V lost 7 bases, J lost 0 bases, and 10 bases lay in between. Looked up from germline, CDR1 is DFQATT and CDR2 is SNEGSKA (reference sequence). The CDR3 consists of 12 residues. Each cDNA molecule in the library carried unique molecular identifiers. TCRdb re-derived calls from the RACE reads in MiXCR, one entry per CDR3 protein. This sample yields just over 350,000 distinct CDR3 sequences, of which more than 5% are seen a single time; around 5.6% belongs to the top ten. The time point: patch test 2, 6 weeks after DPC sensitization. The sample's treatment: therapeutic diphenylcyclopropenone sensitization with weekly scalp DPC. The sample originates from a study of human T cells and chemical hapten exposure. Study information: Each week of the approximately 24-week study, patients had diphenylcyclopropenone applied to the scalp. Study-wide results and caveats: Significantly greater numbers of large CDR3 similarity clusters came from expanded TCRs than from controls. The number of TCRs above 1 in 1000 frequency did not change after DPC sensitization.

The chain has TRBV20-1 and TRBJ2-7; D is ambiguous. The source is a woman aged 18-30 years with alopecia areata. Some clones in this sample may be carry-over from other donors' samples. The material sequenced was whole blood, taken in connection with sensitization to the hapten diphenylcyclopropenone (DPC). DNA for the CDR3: TGCAGTGTATATAGGTACTCCTACGAGCAGTACTTC. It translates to CSVYRYSYEQYF.